The source of this TCR beta chain is a study of control samples from healthy donors and cancer patients (dated by TCRdb to the early 2020s). In the case of this clone: This clone's antigen is unknown. Base quality data are lacking; no much larger clone is found one base away.

Library preparation employed the immunoSEQ multiplex PCR assay. TCRdb retrieved this table from immuneACCESS and kept in-frame rearrangements only. Not all clones are present; in checked studies, unresolved V genes account for under half, and no reason is known for the remainder. For this sample the table gives almost 85,000 clones, of which approximately 80% were detected only once. 11% of the sample is held by the ten biggest clonotypes. There are 17 amino acids in the CDR3, from cysteine to phenylalanine inclusive. The only DNA kept is the CDR3, 51 bases in frame from the first base. Taken from the germline V gene, the CDR1 and CDR2 loops are MNHNS and SASEGT. V is reduced by 3 bases and J by 1 base, leaving a spacing of 16 bases between them.

The sequencing sample was made of PBMCs. The clonotype was recovered from a man in his sixties with head and neck cancer. In this chain, TRBV6-1 is recombined with TRBJ1-5, with TRBD1 tentatively as D gene (6 bases match). The DNA reads as follows: TGTGCCAGCAGTGATTCAAGGACAGTCCCAAGCAATCAGCCCCAGCATTTT. Protein translation: CASSDSRTVPSNQPQHF.